A selection of T cell receptor beta chains follows, all from one sample in a study of monozygotic twins with inflammatory bowel disease. TCRdb reanalyzed the 5' RACE reads and collapses them to one entry per CDR3 protein, without DNA. The sample has roughly 150,000 distinct CDR3 sequences. The material sequenced was blood. These receptors all stem from a human donor with ulcerative colitis or Crohn's disease, or a healthy co-twin of an affected twin (not recorded which). Both conserved end residues are part of each CDR3.

>TRBV20-1|TRBJ1-4
CSAREDRGGSEKLFF
>TRBV11-2|TRBJ2-7
CASSSPRGKLYEQYF
>TRBV20-1|TRBJ2-6
CSAKGSGRDWGSGANVLTF
>TRBV5-1|TRBJ2-3
CAGSAGGSTDTQYF
>TRBV3-1|TRBJ2-2
CASSQINRVAGELFF
>TRBV5-1|TRBJ2-1
CASSLGLSHEQFF
>TRBV10-3|TRBJ2-7
CAISEWRMGGDEQYF
>TRBV12-3/TRBV12-4|TRBJ2-5
CASSLGWGLADVFQETQYF
>TRBV5-8|TRBJ1-3
CASSLGYGNTIYF
>TRBV5-6|TRBJ1-2
CASSSLHRESYGYTF
>TRBV23-1|TRBJ1-5
CASSQRTKSQPQHF
>TRBV3-1|TRBJ1-4
CASSPPGAPDEKLFF
>TRBV7-2|TRBJ2-7
CASSSSLRLGEQYF
>TRBV6-2/TRBV6-3|TRBJ2-5
CASSYSRQGRTSGSQETQYF
>TRBV7-8|TRBJ2-3
CASSLGLAGALSTDTQYF
>TRBV7-9|TRBJ1-1
CASSVGQPPSTEAFF
>TRBV28|TRBJ1-5
CASSPLQPRSNQPQHF
>TRBV7-8|TRBJ2-7
CASSRSLSYEQYF
>TRBV12-3/TRBV12-4|TRBJ1-2
CASSPQAGGYGYTF
>TRBV7-3|TRBJ2-1
CASSFLAGMYNEQFF
>TRBV27|TRBJ2-1
CASSFSGRAVTEQFF
>TRBV20-1|TRBJ1-1
CSARDAGQVNTEAFF
>TRBV12-3/TRBV12-4|TRBJ2-2
CASSPHVTGELFF
>TRBV4-3|TRBJ2-1
CASSRGLINEQFF
>TRBV6-5|TRBJ2-7
CASKKGSGNEQYF
>TRBV5-6|TRBJ1-2
CASTNLQTGAYGYTF
>TRBV11-2|TRBJ2-3
CASSLIGRSSFSTDTQYF
>TRBV25-1|TRBJ1-1
CASSEGHATEAFF
>TRBV20-1|TRBJ1-1
CSARNRDRGGYTEAFF
>TRBV12-3/TRBV12-4|TRBJ1-2
CASSPSRDGYTF
>TRBV12-3/TRBV12-4|TRBJ1-1
CASTLQVGTGNTEAFF
>TRBV12-3/TRBV12-4|TRBJ2-1
CASRLAGSNEQFF
>TRBV5-1|TRBJ1-4
CASSSLDPLGEKLFF
>TRBV9|TRBJ1-1
CASSPDIGFNTEAFF
>TRBV5-1|TRBJ2-1
CASSLDRGLNNEQFF
>TRBV12-3/TRBV12-4|TRBJ1-1
CASSSTGGTTEAFF
>TRBV7-9|TRBJ1-1
CANTGYTEAFF
>TRBV24-1|TRBJ2-1
CATERSGGTEQFF
>TRBV29-1|TRBJ2-7
CSVRTGDRSYEQYF
>TRBV20-1|TRBJ2-3
CSARDSGLNTQYF